One sample yielded the 14 T cell receptor beta chains listed below, sequenced in a study of cytomegalovirus exposure and HLA in healthy donors. Both 60 Vbeta primers and 13 Jbeta primers went into the PCR. The repertoire was sequenced with immunoSEQ multiplex PCR; TCRdb's copy has only in-frame clones and lacks some. The table has fewer than 120,000 clones, around 79% seen once. Sequencing was carried out using PBMCs. The receptor set was obtained from a woman aged 25 to 39 in good health and CMV-seronegative.

The V gene is TRBV30, the J gene TRBJ1-1, with 7 bases identical to TRBD1. The CDR3 spans 12 residues. CDR1 and CDR2 (germline): GTSNPN, SVGIG (reference sequence). J gave up 1 base and V 8 bases, and 4 bases lay outside the gene matches. Written as DNA, the CDR3 is TGTGCCCGCGGGACAGAGAACACTGAAGCTTTCTTT. Its translation is CARGTENTEAFF. Filled out from reference TRBV30 and TRBJ1-1, the complete variable domain reads SQTIHQWPATLVQPVGSPLSLECTVEGTSNPNLYWYRQAAGRGLQLLFYSVGIGQISSEVPQNLSASRPQDRQFILSSKKLLLSDSGFYLCARGTENTEAFFGQGTRLTVV.

This clone was observed a single time. The genes are TRBV6-1 and TRBJ2-6; 9 bases align to TRBD1. The V segment lost 8 bases and the J segment 0 bases; nucleotides outside the gene matches: 2. CDR1 and CDR2 (germline): MNHNS, SASEGT. CDR3 length: 15 amino acids. CDR3 in DNA: TGTGCCAGCCTGACAGGGGGCTCTGGGGCCAACGTCCTGACTTTC. It codes for CASLTGGSGANVLTF.

V is TRBV7-2 and J is TRBJ2-7, with 13 positions matching TRBD2. With 5 bases clipped from V and 4 bases from J, the junction kept 8 bases outside the gene matches. The CDR3 runs 16 residues. Germline assignment: CDR1 SGHTA and CDR2 FQGNSA. The CDR3 spells CASSTTSGGAAYEQYF. The CDR3, as DNA: TGTGCCAGCAGCACAACTAGCGGGGGGGCGGCATACGAGCAGTACTTC.

The chain combines TRBV19 with TRBJ1-5; D is ambiguous. Germline V gene lookup returns CDR1 LNHDA and CDR2 SQIVND (reference sequence). Trimming cost V 6 bases and J 4 bases, with 10 bases left between them. This CDR3 region has 13 residues. This chain's CDR3 is CASSVAGNQPQHF. The CDR3 DNA is TGTGCCAGTAGCGTAGCGGGGAATCAGCCCCAGCATTTT.

The CDR3 region is CASSIKGLANTGELFF. The CDR3 DNA reads as TGTGCCAGTAGTATAAAGGGACTAGCGAACACCGGGGAGCTGTTTTTT. This sequence joins TRBV19 and TRBJ2-2; 8 bases agree with TRBD2. This CDR3 has 16 residues. CDR1 is LNHDA, CDR2 SQIVND, per germline (reference sequence). With V trimmed by 2 bases and J by 0 bases, 2 bases remained unmatched.

V is TRBV14 and J is TRBJ2-7, with 8 bases matching TRBD2. The junction had 2 bases not matched to a gene; V was cut back by 1 base and J by 3 bases. The CDR3 spans 14 residues. The germline V gene has CDR1 SGHDN and CDR2 FVKESK. The CDR3 here is CASSQAGGGYEQYF. The CDR3 coding sequence is TGTGCCAGCAGCCAAGCGGGAGGGGGCTACGAGCAGTACTTC.

The V and J genes are TRBV4-1 and TRBJ1-2; 12 nucleotides align to TRBD1. After removal of 3 bases from V and 8 bases from J, the junction contained 4 bases not matched to a gene. The CDR3 runs to 14 residues. Germline-derived CDR1 and CDR2 are MGHRA and YSYEKL. The CDR3 sequence is CASSHIGTGGGYTF. Written as DNA, the CDR3 is TGCGCCAGCAGCCATATCGGGACAGGGGGCGGCTACACCTTC.

The rearrangement joins TRBV4-3 to TRBJ2-2; 11 nucleotides line up with TRBD2. Trimming removed 4 bases from V and 7 bases from J; junction bases left unmatched: 5. CDR1 is LGHNA, CDR2 YSLEER, per germline. The CDR3 has 15 amino acids. As DNA, the CDR3 is TGCGCCAGCAGCCGGAGACTAGCGGGAAACGGGGAGCTGTTTTTT. It encodes CASSRRLAGNGELFF.

The chain has TRBV12-5 and TRBJ1-1; possibly TRBD1 for D (5 bases). V was shortened by 7 bases and J by 0 bases, with 15 bases between the two germline ends. Per germline, CDR1 LGHNT and CDR2 FRNRAP. There are 15 residues in the CDR3. The DNA of the CDR3 is TGTGCTAGTGCCCTGGGCGGGGGGATGAACACTGAAGCTTTCTTT. Translating gives CASALGGGMNTEAFF.

The genes are TRBV9 and TRBJ1-1; D is undetermined. This CDR3 has 13 residues. V lost 1 base and J lost 1, with 5 bases in between. Germline-derived CDR1 and CDR2 are SGDLS and YYNGEE. The CDR3 reads CASSVSQNTEAFF. CDR3 DNA: TGTGCCAGCAGCGTAAGCCAGAACACTGAAGCTTTCTTT.

The rearrangement links TRBV6-5 to TRBJ1-5, with D unclear. Germline CDR1 is MNHEY and CDR2 is SVGAGI. With 5 bases removed from V and 0 bases from J, the gap between germline ends came to 8 bases. The CDR3 runs 14 residues. The CDR3 DNA reads as TGTGCCAGCAGTCCTCAACATAGCAATCAGCCCCAGCATTTT. Encoded protein: CASSPQHSNQPQHF.

This clone was observed once. The rearrangement links TRBV7-3 to TRBJ2-7, with D possibly matching TRBD2 (5 bases). V was shortened by 4 bases and J by 6 bases, with 16 bases between the two germline ends. The germline V gene encodes CDR1 SGHTA and CDR2 FQGTGA. CDR3 length: 14 residues. Here the CDR3 DNA reads TGTGCCAGCAGCTCTGCCCCGGGGATCAGCGAGCAGTACTTC. It translates to CASSSAPGISEQYF. The entire variable domain, with the rest obtained from reference TRBV7-3 and TRBJ2-7, is as follows: GAGVSQTPSNKVTEKGKYVELRCDPISGHTALYWYRQSLGQGPEFLIYFQGTGAADDSGLPNDRFFAVRPEGSVSTLKIQRTERGDSAVYLCASSSAPGISEQYFGPGTRLTVT.

The rearrangement uses TRBV5-6 and TRBJ1-6; TRBD1 is a possible D gene (5 bases). Germline assignment: CDR1 SGHDT and CDR2 YYEEEE. The V end was cut by 2 bases, the J end by 5 bases, with 8 bases between. The CDR3 contains 14 residues. CDR3 sequence reads: CASSFDRHNSPLHF. The CDR3 nucleotides read TGTGCCAGCAGCTTCGACAGACATAATTCACCCCTCCACTTT.

V gene TRBV28 combines with J gene TRBJ1-2; D is unresolved. Per germline, CDR1 MDHEN and CDR2 SYDVKM. V gave up 5 bases and J gave up 2 bases, with 15 bases separating them. This CDR3 has 15 residues. The CDR3 region has the DNA TGTGCCAGCAGTACCCACGCGACAAAAAACTATGGCTACACCTTC. Protein sequence: CASSTHATKNYGYTF.